A selection of T cell receptor beta chains follows, all from one sample in a study of OX40 agonist ivuxolimab in advanced cancers. The data were produced by immunoSEQ multiplex PCR, yet TCRdb's version contains in-frame clones alone and is incomplete. Seen here are roughly 18,000 clones, 78% observed once, and the top ten hold approximately 14%. The material sequenced was CD4+ or CD8+ T cells sorted from blood, taken in a trial of the OX40 agonist ivuxolimab. All receptors come from an adult with an advanced solid tumor such as melanoma, head and neck, liver or kidney cancer. Each CDR3 is given with its conserved first and last residue.

v_gene,j_gene,CDR3aa
TRBV4-1,TRBJ1-4,CASSDEGGREKLFF
TRBV30,TRBJ2-1,CAWSVRGQQLNNEQFF
TRBV7-6,TRBJ1-1,CASSSSRDEAFF
TRBV5-1,TRBJ2-5,CASSPGGLQETQYF
TRBV27,TRBJ2-7,CASRVTPGQTYEQYF
TRBV5-6,TRBJ1-2,CASSSLSDWGYTF
TRBV19,TRBJ1-1,CASTPGFVVAEAFF
TRBV9,TRBJ1-1,CASSHGSEAFF
TRBV6-1,TRBJ2-1,CASSEVGTFYNEQFF
TRBV7-9,TRBJ1-1,CASSLGAGAEAFF
TRBV7-2,TRBJ1-4,CASSQGPNEKLFF
TRBV11-2,TRBJ2-2,CASSRGQAGELFF
TRBV5-6,TRBJ1-6,CASSGGTSYNSPLHF
TRBV27,TRBJ2-2,CASSWNTGELFF
TRBV2,TRBJ1-2,CASTLSGQGSNYGYTF
TRBV7-3,TRBJ1-1,CASSLLGETEAFF
TRBV6-6,TRBJ2-7,CASGDSLYEQYF
TRBV4-1,-,CASSQDFTSYEQYF
TRBV6-5,TRBJ2-7,CASKAKYEQYF
TRBV4-3,TRBJ2-2,CASSHASSGRTGELFF
TRBV6-6,TRBJ1-2,CASSYSRIGEGSGYTF
TRBV7-2,TRBJ2-3,CASSLQSGDTDTQYF
TRBV11-2,TRBJ2-7,CASRSTGLYEQYF
TRBV29-1,TRBJ1-2,CSVGGTNYGYTF
TRBV7-8,TRBJ2-1,CASSLNKKEQFF
TRBV13,TRBJ1-6,CASSGGSGANSPLHF
TRBV6-5,TRBJ2-5,CASRGDRGSETQYF
TRBV30,TRBJ1-6,CAWSPGQGRSPLHF
TRBV9,TRBJ1-1,CASSVMQGPMNTEAFF
TRBV6-1,TRBJ2-7,CASSEALRGFEQYF
TRBV13,TRBJ1-2,CASSLDQGLGGYTF
TRBV6-5,TRBJ2-5,CASSYSAESQETQYF
TRBV29-1,TRBJ2-7,CSFGQGYEQYF
TRBV6-5,TRBJ2-5,CASSYIGGGIETQYF
TRBV4-2,-,CASSQVGGSYEQYF
TRBV30,TRBJ1-1,CAWSVQTEAFF
TRBV5-5,TRBJ2-7,CASSFAKAGEQYF
TRBV7-2,TRBJ2-1,CASSSSGGSSYNEQFF
TRBV5-5,TRBJ2-1,CASSFGTRNEQFF
TRBV11-2,TRBJ2-3,CASSLWGLAGTSTDTQYF